The 20 T cell receptor beta chains presented below share a single source sample, sequenced in a study of CD8 T cells in Susac syndrome (dated by TCRdb to the late 2010s). Libraries were constructed by the immunoSEQ multiplex PCR assay. RNA was extracted using the RNeasy kit, and roughly 0.45 to 1 microgram was reverse transcribed with random hexamers. TCRdb trimmed the raw reads at Q25, called clones with MiXCR and kept productive beta chains. A single entry per CDR3 protein holds the most common genes and DNA from its merged rows. This sample has 150,000 or so distinct CDR3 sequences in its table, and 92% of those were observed once. Around 0.087% of the sample goes to the ten largest clones. Sequenced: CD4+ T cells from PBMCs. All receptors come from a human donor in good health.

J is TRBJ1-1 and V is TRBV6-5; D remains unclear. Germline V gives CDR1 MNHEY, CDR2 SVGAGI. Trimming shortened V by 2 bases and J by 4 bases, and 11 bases separated the two germline ends. The CDR3 sequence is 14 residues long. In DNA, the CDR3 is TGTGCCAGCAGTTACATCGGTGGAAGCACTGAAGCTTTCTTT. This encodes CASSYIGGSTEAFF.

The chain combines TRBV12-3 or TRBV12-4 with TRBJ2-5; TRBD2 agrees at 14 bases. The CDR3 runs to 16 residues. Trimming at V came to 4 bases and at J to 5 bases, leaving 6 bases not matched to a gene. The DNA for the CDR3 is TGTGCCAGCAGTTCGAGTCGACTAGCGGGGGGGGAGACCCAGTACTTC. Protein sequence: CASSSSRLAGGETQYF.

V gene TRBV11-3 combines with J gene TRBJ2-7; the D gene is possibly TRBD2 (5 bases). With 5 bases removed from V and 3 bases from J, the gap between germline ends came to 5 bases. Germline CDR1 and CDR2: SGHNT and YENEEA. This CDR3 has 11 residues. CDR3: CASSAGYEQYF. In DNA, the CDR3 is TGTGCCAGCAGCGCGGGCTACGAGCAGTACTTC.

The rearrangement links TRBV29-1 to TRBJ1-5; D remains ambiguous. CDR3 size: 14 residues. V lost 6 bases to trimming and J lost 1 base, with 13 bases between them. Germline CDR1 and CDR2: SQVTM and ANQGSEA. The CDR3 bases are TGCAGCGTGAGAGGCTCACAGAGCAATCAGCCCCAGCATTTT. Translation gives CSVRGSQSNQPQHF.

The chain uses TRBV12-3 or TRBV12-4 and TRBJ2-4; TRBD1 agrees at 10 bases. There are 17 residues in the CDR3. Losses at the gene ends were 6 bases for V and 0 bases for J; bases not matched to a gene: 8. The CDR3 region is CASRPGTGEGAKNIQYF. The CDR3 region has the DNA TGTGCCAGCAGACCCGGGACAGGGGAAGGAGCCAAAAACATTCAGTACTTC.

This chain uses TRBV25-1 with TRBJ1-1; D gene uncertain. V lost 3 bases and J lost 0, with 8 bases in between. The CDR3 contains 14 residues. Germline assignment: CDR1 MGHDK and CDR2 SYGVNS. DNA for the CDR3: TGTGCCAGCAGTGACGGGTACATGAACACTGAAGCTTTCTTT. Translating it yields CASSDGYMNTEAFF.

The V call is TRBV6-6, the J call TRBJ2-2, with D perhaps matching TRBD1 (5 bases). The germline V gene encodes CDR1 MNHNY and CDR2 SVGAGI (reference sequence). Trimming shortened V by 4 bases and J by 4 bases, and 13 bases separated the two germline ends. This CDR3 is built from 15 residues. CDR3 bases: TGTGCCAGCAGTTTCCAGGGAAGTGGCACCGGGGAGCTGTTTTTT. Protein sequence: CASSFQGSGTGELFF.

The V and J genes are TRBV24-1 and TRBJ2-7; no clear D gene. Deletions cut 5 bases from V and 4 bases from J, with 5 bases between. Germline CDR1 is KGHDR and CDR2 is SFDVKD. The CDR3 covers 11 residues. For the CDR3, the DNA is TGTGCCACCAGTGCCGGGTACGAGCAGTACTTC. Translating gives CATSAGYEQYF.

This sequence joins TRBV28 and TRBJ2-2; D is uncertain. Germline V CDR1 and CDR2: MDHEN, SYDVKM. This CDR3 has 14 residues. The V end lost 2 bases, the J end lost 1 base, and 5 bases lay between the germline ends. CDR3 residues: CASSLTENTGELFF. For the CDR3, the DNA is TGTGCCAGCAGTTTAACAGAGAACACCGGGGAGCTGTTTTTT. Full variable domain (remainder filled in from reference TRBV28 and TRBJ2-2): DVKVTQSSRYLVKRTGEKVFLECVQDMDHENMFWYRQDPGLGLRLIYFSYDVKMKEKGDIPEGYSVSREKKERFSLILESASTNQTSMYLCASSLTENTGELFFGEGSRLTVL.

This chain links TRBV10-2 with TRBJ2-1; TRBD2 matches at 8 bases. Germline assignment: CDR1 WSHSY and CDR2 SAAADI. CDR3 length: 16 amino acids. V trimming: 3 bases; J trimming: 2 bases; junction bases outside the gene matches: 6. CDR3 coding DNA: TGCGCCAGCAGTGAAGCGGCGGGAGGTACCTACAATGAGCAGTTCTTC. It specifies CASSEAAGGTYNEQFF.

The chain joins TRBV11-1 to TRBJ2-6; 12 positions match TRBD1. This CDR3 has 20 residues. V shed 3 bases and J 1 base; nucleotides not matched to a gene: 10. Germline V gene lookup returns CDR1 SGHAT and CDR2 FQDESV (reference sequence). The CDR3 bases are TGTGCCAGCAGCTTGCGCCTGGGGGGACAGGGGGCGTCTGGGGCCAACGTCCTGACTTTC. It yields the protein CASSLRLGGQGASGANVLTF.

The chain couples TRBV18 to TRBJ2-5; D gene uncertain. Trimming stripped 3 bases from V and 2 bases from J, with 7 bases between. This CDR3 region has 13 residues. Germline V CDR1 and CDR2: KGHSH, LQKENI. CDR3 in DNA: TGTGCCAGCTCACCTGGGATTCAAGAGACCCAGTACTTC. As protein: CASSPGIQETQYF.

This clonotype was recorded only once. The chain links TRBV6-5 to TRBJ1-6; D gene ambiguous. Looked up from germline, CDR1 is MNHEY and CDR2 is SVGAGI. The CDR3 contains 13 residues. The ends were cut back, 4 bases at V and 8 bases at J, with 9 bases in the middle. CDR3 protein: CASSSWQDSPLHF. The DNA for the CDR3 is TGTGCCAGCAGTTCCTGGCAGGATTCACCCCTCCACTTT.

The J gene is TRBJ1-2, the V gene TRBV7-2; possibly TRBD1 for D (5 bases). CDR3 length equals 14 residues. Looked up from germline, CDR1 is SGHTA and CDR2 is FQGNSA. The V gene lost 1 base and the J gene lost 7 bases, with 13 bases spanning the gap. In DNA, the CDR3 is TGTGCCAGCAGCTTAGTGGAGGGCGGGGGTGGCTACACCTTC. Translating it yields CASSLVEGGGGYTF. The variable domain in full, with the rest retrieved from reference TRBV7-2 and TRBJ1-2, is GAGVSQSPSNKVTEKGKDVELRCDPISGHTALYWYRQSLGQGLEFLIYFQGNSAPDKSGLPSDRFSAERTGGSVSTLTIQRTQQEDSAVYLCASSLVEGGGGYTFGSGTRLTVV.

Here the CDR3 DNA reads TGTGCCAGCAGGGTCTCTTTTTCGGGGTATTACGGCTACACCTTC. Protein: CASRVSFSGYYGYTF. V is TRBV6-5 and J is TRBJ1-2; unclear D gene. V was shortened by 6 bases and J by 8 bases, with 22 bases between the two germline ends. Germline V gene data show CDR1 as MNHEY and CDR2 as SVGAGI. The CDR3 length is 15 residues.

The CDR3 region is CRVGVADYNEQFF. CDR3 bases: TGCAGGGTTGGGGTAGCCGACTACAATGAGCAGTTCTTC. This sequence joins TRBV20-1 and TRBJ2-1; no clear D. CDR3 length: 13 amino acids. Germline CDR1 DFQATT, CDR2 SNEGSKA (reference sequence).

The rearrangement joins TRBV29-1 to TRBJ2-7; D gene ambiguous. Germline CDR1 is SQVTM and CDR2 is ANQGSEA. CDR3 length: 11 residues. Deletions cut 5 bases from V and 2 bases from J, with 7 bases between. The CDR3 here is CSVRFTYEQYF. In nucleotides, the CDR3 is TGCAGCGTTCGTTTTACCTACGAGCAGTACTTC.

This sequence joins TRBV7-9 and TRBJ1-1, with D possibly matching TRBD1 (5 bases). Germline V lookup: CDR1 SEHNR, CDR2 FQNEAQ (reference sequence). V was shortened by 5 bases and J by 7 bases, with 14 bases between the two germline ends. The CDR3 has 13 residues. CDR3 sequence reads: CASSPAPRGEAFF. The CDR3 DNA follows: TGTGCCAGCAGCCCCGCTCCGAGGGGTGAAGCTTTCTTT.

The chain is built from TRBV6-4 and TRBJ2-3, with TRBD2 identical over 10 bases. The CDR3 has 15 amino acids. CDR1 is MRHNA, CDR2 SNTAGT, per germline. V shed 0 bases, J shed 4 bases, and the junction held 1 base outside the gene matches. The CDR3 here is CASSDSSGGADTQYF. Here the CDR3 DNA reads TGTGCCAGCAGTGACTCGAGCGGGGGGGCAGATACGCAGTATTTT.

The chain carries TRBV30 and TRBJ2-1; 10 positions agree with TRBD2. V lost 4 bases and J lost 4; bases outside the gene matches: 7. Germline V CDR1 and CDR2: GTSNPN, SVGIG (reference sequence). This CDR3 is 15 amino acids long. Here the CDR3 DNA reads TGTGCCTGGAACTACCTAGCGGGGGAGTACAATGAGCAGTTCTTC. This encodes CAWNYLAGEYNEQFF.